The clone carrying this TCR beta chain was seen at least ten times. What it binds is not known. Time point reported: newly diagnosed GD, antithyroid drugs for less than 3 months. Isolated PBMC RNA provided the starting material for the TCR library. HTBI primers from iRepertoire and Arm-PCR of CDR3 regions yielded the TCR beta libraries. TCRdb passed the multiplex PCR reads through MiXCR, listing each CDR3 protein once. The sample lists hundreds of thousands of distinct CDR3 sequences, 15% to 20% occurring once. This sample was taken from a study of regulatory T cells in long-lasting Graves disease. General study findings and limits: Persistent disease favored TRBV28, TRBJ1-2 and TRBJ2-5.

The V end was cut by 1 base, the J end by 7 bases, with 7 bases between. This CDR3 contains 12 residues. Germline V CDR1 and CDR2: LGHDT, YNNKEL (reference sequence). A further study also used this sample, focusing on T cells in Graves' hyperthyroidism and ophthalmopathy. That source reports: Ophthalmopathy could be told apart from stable hyperthyroidism with a 13 V-J model.

The rearrangement uses TRBV3-1 and TRBJ2-5; maybe TRBD1 (5 bases). The receptor comes from a middle-aged woman with Graves disease. Sample: peripheral blood mononuclear cells (PBMCs), taken at new diagnosis, from a patient treated with antithyroid drugs. CDR3 sequence reads: CASSQVQGTQYF. CDR3 nucleotides: TGTGCCAGCAGCCAAGTGCAGGGGACCCAGTACTTC.